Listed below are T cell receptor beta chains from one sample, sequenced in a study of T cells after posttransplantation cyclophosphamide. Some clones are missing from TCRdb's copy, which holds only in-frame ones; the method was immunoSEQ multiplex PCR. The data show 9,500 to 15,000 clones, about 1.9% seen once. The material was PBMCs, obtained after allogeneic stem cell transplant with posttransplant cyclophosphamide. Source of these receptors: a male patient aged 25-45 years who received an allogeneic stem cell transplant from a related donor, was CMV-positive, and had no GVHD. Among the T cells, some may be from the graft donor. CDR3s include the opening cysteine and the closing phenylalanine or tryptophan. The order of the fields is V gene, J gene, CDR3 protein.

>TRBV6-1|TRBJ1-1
CASSEWDREGEAFF
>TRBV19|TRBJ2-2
CASSPLLAGGYGELFF
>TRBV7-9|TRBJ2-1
CASSSRGLAGGNEQFF
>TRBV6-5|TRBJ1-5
CASSYSGGGQPQHF
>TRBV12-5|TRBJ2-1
CASGLGLAGRDEQFF
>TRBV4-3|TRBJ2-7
CASSQGQPYEQYF
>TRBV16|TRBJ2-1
CASSDMSRGIGNEQFF
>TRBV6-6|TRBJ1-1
CASKDEDFTEAFF
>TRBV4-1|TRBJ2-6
CASSRQTGANVLTF
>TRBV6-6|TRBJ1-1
CASSDPGQVTVEAFF